The 22 T cell receptor beta chains below come from one sample, sequenced in a study of cytomegalovirus exposure and HLA in healthy donors. With 60 Vbeta and 13 Jbeta primers, the PCR was carried out. Assay: immunoSEQ multiplex PCR; the TCRdb copy retains only in-frame clones and omits some. The table has over 150,000 clones, roughly 80% seen once. The sample was PBMCs. These receptors all stem from a man younger than 35 in good health and CMV-seronegative.

The chain joins TRBV30 to TRBJ2-1, with TRBD2 identical over 8 bases. Germline V gene sequence: CDR1 GTSNPN, CDR2 SVGIG (reference sequence). This CDR3 contains 13 residues. V lost 2 bases to trimming and J lost 10 bases; unmatched junction nucleotides: 7. The CDR3 DNA reads as TGTGCCTGGAGTTACAACCGGGGGGGGGAGCAGTTCTTC. It translates to CAWSYNRGGEQFF.

This rearrangement joins TRBV10-1 to TRBJ2-7; possibly TRBD1 for D (5 bases). Per germline, CDR1 WNHNN and CDR2 SYGVQD (reference sequence). V was pared by 2 bases and J by 0 bases, with 5 bases between. The CDR3 totals 13 residues. The CDR3 region has the DNA TGCGCCAGCAGTGAGGGGGCCTCCTACGAGCAGTACTTC. It codes for CASSEGASYEQYF.

The chain carries TRBV5-1 and TRBJ2-6; a weak D match, TRBD1 (6 bases). Trimming took off 4 bases at V and 0 bases at J, with 17 bases between the two ends. From germline, CDR1 is SGHRS and CDR2 YFSETQ. The CDR3 has 18 residues. CDR3 nucleotides: TGCGCCAGCAGCCCCAGGGGTCCTTACCTCTCTGGGGCCAACGTCCTGACTTTC. Amino acids: CASSPRGPYLSGANVLTF.

J is TRBJ1-1 and V is TRBV4-1; D unclear. V lost 2 bases to trimming and J lost 0 bases, with 10 bases between them. The length of the CDR3 is 15 residues. The germline gives CDR1 MGHRA, CDR2 YSYEKL. CDR3: CASSQQAVMNTEAFF. The CDR3 DNA reads as TGCGCCAGCAGCCAACAGGCAGTCATGAACACTGAAGCTTTCTTT.

The gene calls are TRBV14 and TRBJ2-7, with a weak D call TRBD1 (6 bases). CDR1 SGHDN and CDR2 FVKESK come from the germline V gene. The CDR3 is made up of 14 amino acids. The V end lost 3 bases, the J end lost 1 base, and 10 bases lay between the germline ends. The CDR3 nucleotides are TGTGCCAGCAGCCACCGGGACAAATCCTACGAGCAGTACTTC. Translating gives CASSHRDKSYEQYF.

This clone came up once. The chain carries TRBV5-1 and TRBJ1-2; D unresolved. The V end lost 4 bases, the J end lost 3 bases, and 10 bases lay between the germline ends. Germline CDR1 reads SGHRS; CDR2 reads YFSETQ. The CDR3 has 13 amino acids. CDR3 sequence (DNA): TGCGCCAGCAGCCCCCAAGAGTACTATGGCTACACCTTC. This codes for CASSPQEYYGYTF. Drawing the rest from reference TRBV5-1 and TRBJ1-2, the complete variable domain is KAGVTQTPRYLIKTRGQQVTLSCSPISGHRSVSWYQQTPGQGLQFLFEYFSETQRNKGNFPGRFSGRQFSNSRSEMNVSTLELGDSALYLCASSPQEYYGYTFGSGTRLTVV.

V is TRBV9 and J is TRBJ2-7; D is perhaps TRBD1 (6 bases). Germline CDR1 is SGDLS and CDR2 is YYNGEE. This CDR3 is 14 amino acids long. The V and J ends lost 0 bases and 6 bases respectively, with 13 bases between them. The CDR3 protein is CASSVGGTRAEQYF. CDR3 in DNA: TGTGCCAGCAGCGTAGGTGGGACAAGGGCCGAGCAGTACTTC.

This clone was seen a handful of times. The rearrangement links TRBV4-1 to TRBJ2-7; TRBD2 matches 7 bases. Germline CDR1 is MGHRA and CDR2 is YSYEKL. V was clipped by 0 bases and J by 2 bases; unmatched bases: 13. The CDR3 runs to 18 residues. CDR3 DNA sequence: TGCGCCAGCAGCCAAGATTTAGGAAAGGGAGGGTGGCCCTACGAGCAGTACTTC. It is translated as CASSQDLGKGGWPYEQYF.

The chain recombines TRBV28 with TRBJ2-2; 7 bases map to TRBD2. Losses at the gene ends were 6 bases for V and 8 bases for J; bases not matched to a gene: 15. The length of the CDR3 is 16 residues. Germline lookup yields CDR1 MDHEN and CDR2 SYDVKM. This CDR3 reads CASRETLAGGLGELFF. CDR3 in DNA: TGTGCCAGCAGGGAAACCTTAGCGGGCGGTTTGGGGGAGCTGTTTTTT.

This chain links TRBV6-6 with TRBJ2-7, with 7 positions matching TRBD1. V lost 4 bases, J lost 0 bases, and 6 bases stayed unmatched. Germline CDR1 MNHNY, CDR2 SVGAGI (reference sequence). The CDR3 runs 15 residues. CDR3 DNA sequence: TGTGCCAGCAGTTTGGACAGGTCCCGCTCCTACGAGCAGTACTTC. Residues: CASSLDRSRSYEQYF.

This chain connects TRBV5-6 to TRBJ2-7; maybe TRBD1 (6 bases). The CDR3 contains 15 residues. Trimming left V 2 bases short and J 0 bases short, with 12 bases between. Germline V CDR1 and CDR2: SGHDT, YYEEEE. In nucleotides, the CDR3 is TGTGCCAGCAGCTTAAACAGGGCCAGCTCCTACGAGCAGTACTTC. Translation: CASSLNRASSYEQYF.

The rearrangement links TRBV4-3 to TRBJ2-3, with a tentative D call TRBD2 (6 bases). Germline CDR1 reads LGHNA; CDR2 reads YSLEER. With 4 bases removed from V and 10 bases from J, the gap between germline ends came to 12 bases. CDR3 length equals 12 residues. DNA of the CDR3: TGCGCCAGCAGCCGAGTCCCGGGGGCGCAGTATTTT. Its protein product is CASSRVPGAQYF.

This clone turned up a few times. The chain uses TRBV6-1 and TRBJ2-3, with D uncertain. The V and J ends lost 3 bases and 1 base respectively, with 5 bases between them. Germline-derived CDR1 and CDR2 are MNHNS and SASEGT. This CDR3 is built from 13 residues. The CDR3 loop is CASSDEGTDTQYF. The CDR3 bases are TGTGCCAGCAGTGACGAGGGCACAGATACGCAGTATTTT.

The chain is built from TRBV18 and TRBJ2-1, with D perhaps matching TRBD1 (5 bases). The CDR3 is made up of 15 amino acids. Germline lookup yields CDR1 KGHSH and CDR2 LQKENI. The V end lost 0 bases, the J end lost 4 bases, and 10 bases lay between the germline ends. The CDR3 nucleotides are TGTGCCAGCTCACCACCGTCCCAGGGATACAATGAGCAGTTCTTC. It yields the protein CASSPPSQGYNEQFF.

This clone was seen a handful of times. This chain links TRBV5-1 with TRBJ2-7; D may be TRBD1 (7 bases). The germline V and J ends were trimmed by 4 bases and 0 bases, with 11 bases remaining between them. The CDR3 sequence is 14 residues long. Looked up from germline, CDR1 is SGHRS and CDR2 is YFSETQ. For the CDR3, the DNA is TGCGCCAGCAGCCCGGGGGACAGCTCCTACGAGCAGTACTTC. Encoded protein: CASSPGDSSYEQYF.

CDR3 sequence reads: CASSFGRLSGRATEQFF. For the CDR3, the DNA is TGTGCCAGCAGCTTCGGACGGCTTAGCGGGAGGGCCACTGAGCAGTTCTTC. The J gene is TRBJ2-1, the V gene TRBV7-9; 11 bases align to TRBD2. CDR3 length equals 17 residues. J gave up 9 bases and V 3 bases, and 13 bases lay outside the gene matches. Looked up from germline, CDR1 is SEHNR and CDR2 is FQNEAQ (reference sequence). Full variable domain (outside the CDR3, taken from reference TRBV7-9 and TRBJ2-1): DTGVSQNPRHKITKRGQNVTFRCDPISEHNRLYWYRQTLGQGPEFLTYFQNEAQLEKSRLLSDRFSAERPKGSFSTLEIQRTEQGDSAMYLCASSFGRLSGRATEQFFGPGTRLTVL.

In this sample, this clone turned up once. The chain has TRBV9 and TRBJ2-2; tentative D call: TRBD2 (5 bases). This CDR3 has 17 amino acids. The germline V and J ends were trimmed by 3 bases and 1 base, with 16 bases remaining between them. From germline, CDR1 is SGDLS and CDR2 YYNGEE. CDR3 in amino acids: CASSDRSEVRNTGELFF. The CDR3 DNA is TGTGCCAGCAGCGACAGATCGGAGGTGCGGAACACCGGGGAGCTGTTTTTT.

This clone was seen only a few times. CDR3 protein: CASRPAGGWNEQFF. CDR3 DNA: TGTGCCAGCAGGCCAGCGGGAGGGTGGAATGAGCAGTTCTTC. V gene TRBV11-2 combines with J gene TRBJ2-1, with 10 nucleotides matching TRBD2. The V segment lost 6 bases and the J segment 7 bases; nucleotides outside the gene matches: 6. Germline V gene sequence: CDR1 SGHAT, CDR2 FQNNGV. CDR3 length: 14 amino acids. The variable domain in full, completed from reference TRBV11-2 and TRBJ2-1, reads EAGVAQSPRYKIIEKRQSVAFWCNPISGHATLYWYQQILGQGPKLLIQFQNNGVVDDSQLPKDRFSAERLKGVDSTLKIQPAKLEDSAVYLCASRPAGGWNEQFFGPGTRLTVL.

This clone was recorded only once. The chain is built from TRBV29-1 and TRBJ2-7; perhaps TRBD2 as D (7 bases). This CDR3 is built from 14 residues. Germline CDR1 SQVTM, CDR2 ANQGSEA. The CDR3 here is CTPRGGRVTYEQYF. The CDR3 DNA sequence: TGCACCCCGAGGGGGGGCCGAGTTACCTACGAGCAGTACTTC.

The chain combines TRBV10-3 with TRBJ1-1; 11 bases align to TRBD1. This CDR3 spans 15 amino acids. Germline-derived CDR1 and CDR2 are ENHRY and SYGVKD. V was pared by 6 bases and J by 4 bases, with 7 bases of the junction left unmatched. CDR3 sequence (DNA): TGTGCCATCAGGGACCGGGACAGGGGGTCCACTGAAGCTTTCTTT. Translation: CAIRDRDRGSTEAFF.

The rearrangement joins TRBV11-2 to TRBJ2-7; tentative D call: TRBD1 (6 bases). CDR3 length equals 14 residues. CDR1 and CDR2 from the germline V gene are SGHAT and FQNNGV. Trimming removed 1 base at V and 3 bases at J, with 10 bases between. CDR3 bases: TGTGCCAGCAGCTTAGGGGGGCTCAACTACGAGCAGTACTTC. The encoded protein is CASSLGGLNYEQYF. Drawing the rest from reference TRBV11-2 and TRBJ2-7, the complete variable domain is EAGVAQSPRYKIIEKRQSVAFWCNPISGHATLYWYQQILGQGPKLLIQFQNNGVVDDSQLPKDRFSAERLKGVDSTLKIQPAKLEDSAVYLCASSLGGLNYEQYFGPGTRLTVT.

The V and J genes are TRBV2 and TRBJ2-2; 13 bases fit TRBD2. After removal of 7 bases from V and 8 bases from J, the junction contained 4 bases not matched to a gene. Germline lookup yields CDR1 SNHLY and CDR2 FYNNEI. The CDR3 spans 14 residues. The DNA of the CDR3 is TGTGCCAGCATCCTGGGACTAGCGGGGGGGGAGCTGTTTTTT. The encoded protein is CASILGLAGGELFF. Full variable domain (missing parts from reference TRBV2 and TRBJ2-2): EPEVTQTPSHQVTQMGQEVILRCVPISNHLYFYWYRQILGQKVEFLVSFYNNEISEKSEIFDDQFSVERPDGSNFTLKIRSTKLEDSAMYFCASILGLAGGELFFGEGSRLTVL.